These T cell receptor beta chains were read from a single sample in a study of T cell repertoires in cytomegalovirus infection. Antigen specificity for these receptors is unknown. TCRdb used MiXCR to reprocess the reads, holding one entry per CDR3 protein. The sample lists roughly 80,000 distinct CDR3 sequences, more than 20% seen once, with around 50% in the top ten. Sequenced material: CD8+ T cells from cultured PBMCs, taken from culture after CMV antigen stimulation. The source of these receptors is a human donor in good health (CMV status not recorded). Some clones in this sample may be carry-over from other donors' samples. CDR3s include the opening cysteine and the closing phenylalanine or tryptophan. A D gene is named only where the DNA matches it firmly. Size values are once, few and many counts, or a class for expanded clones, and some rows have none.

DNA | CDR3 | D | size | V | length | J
TGTGCCAGCAGTCCCTGGTCCCACGAGGGCAATCAGCCCCAGCATTTT | CASSPWSHEGNQPQHF | NA | NA | TRBV2 | 16 | TRBJ1-5
TGCAGTGCACCTAAGACTAGCGAGTCCTACAATGAGCAGTTCTTC | CSAPKTSESYNEQFF | TRBD2 | few | TRBV20-1 | 15 | TRBJ2-1
TGTGCCAGCAGTCCCACCGAGATCAATGAGCAGTTCTTC | CASSPTEINEQFF | NA | NA | TRBV12-3/TRBV12-4 | 13 | TRBJ2-1
TGCAGTGCTTACAGGGTTACTGGAAACACCATATATTTT | CSAYRVTGNTIYF | NA | NA | TRBV20-1 | 13 | TRBJ1-3
TGTGCCAGCAGCACCTTTTTGGCGGGAGCCAATGAGCAGTTCTTC | CASSTFLAGANEQFF | TRBD2 | many | TRBV6-1 | 15 | TRBJ2-1
TGTGCCAGCAGTGGGACTAGCGGGAGTAAATCATATGAGCAGTTCTTC | CASSGTSGSKSYEQFF | TRBD2 | few | TRBV2 | 16 | TRBJ2-1
TGCGCCAGCAGCCAAGACGCTAACTATGGCTACACCTTC | CASSQDANYGYTF | NA | NA | TRBV4-1 | 13 | TRBJ1-2
TGCGCCAGCAGCCAAGATCCACCGGGCTACGAGCAGTACTTC | CASSQDPPGYEQYF | NA | few | TRBV4-1 | 14 | TRBJ2-7
TGCGCCAGCAGCCGCGGGACAGGGTATGGTCAGCCCCAGCATTTT | CASSRGTGYGQPQHF | TRBD1 | many | TRBV4-1 | 15 | TRBJ1-5
TGTGCCACCAGCAACGGGACTAGTGACAATGAGCAGTTCTTC | CATSNGTSDNEQFF | TRBD2 | NA | TRBV15 | 14 | TRBJ2-1
TGCAGTGTGCCCCTCGGGGAGATTGAAGCTTTCTTT | CSVPLGEIEAFF | NA | few | TRBV29-1 | 12 | TRBJ1-1
TGTGCCAGCAGCTTCCAGACCCAGGGGGTTGGAGAGACCCAGTACTTC | CASSFQTQGVGETQYF | TRBD1 | few | TRBV7-9 | 16 | TRBJ2-5
TGCAGTGCTAGACTACGGACTAGCTCCTACAATGAGCAGTTCTTC | CSARLRTSSYNEQFF | TRBD2 | NA | TRBV20-1 | 15 | TRBJ2-1
TGTGCCAGCAGCTCCCCGGGGCAAGTGGCCCAGCATTTT | CASSSPGQVAQHF | NA | few | TRBV7-9 | 13 | TRBJ1-5
TGTGCCAGCAACCAAGATGAGGGGTACGAGCAGTACTTC | CASNQDEGYEQYF | NA | NA | TRBV4-2 | 13 | TRBJ2-7
TGTGCCAGCAGCTTAGTAGGGCAGACCTACGAGCAGTACTTC | CASSLVGQTYEQYF | NA | NA | TRBV7-9 | 14 | TRBJ2-7
TGTGCCAGCAGCTTAGGTGGGGGTGAGAATCAGCCCCAGCATTTT | CASSLGGGENQPQHF | NA | many | TRBV7-9 | 15 | TRBJ1-5
TGCGCCAGCAGCCAAGGTCTCCGGGACAGACCCTCCTATGAAGAGACCCAGTACTTC | CASSQGLRDRPSYEETQYF | TRBD1 | few | TRBV4-3 | 19 | TRBJ2-5
TGTGCCAGCAGTTACTCGAGAGTAACAGGCCGAAGCTCCTACGAGCAGTACTTC | CASSYSRVTGRSSYEQYF | NA | few | TRBV6-2/TRBV6-3 | 18 | TRBJ2-7
TGTGCCAGCATCCCCCCAGACTACGATGCGCAGTTCTTC | CASIPPDYDAQFF | NA | once | TRBV7-8 | 13 | TRBJ2-1
TGTGCCAGCAGCCCCTCGGACGATAGCAATCAGCCCCAGCATTTT | CASSPSDDSNQPQHF | NA | NA | TRBV12-3/TRBV12-4 | 15 | TRBJ1-5
TGTGCCAGCAGCGACCAAGGGGCAGGAATGAACACTGAAGCTTTCTTT | CASSDQGAGMNTEAFF | NA | many | TRBV7-9 | 16 | TRBJ1-1
TGTGCCAGCAGTCTTCCTGCGACAGGGCTCTATGGCTACACCTTC | CASSLPATGLYGYTF | TRBD1 | NA | TRBV7-9 | 15 | TRBJ1-2
TGTGCCAGCAGCTTAGAAGAGGGGAATCCCGGGGAGCTGTTTTTT | CASSLEEGNPGELFF | NA | many | TRBV7-9 | 15 | TRBJ2-2
TGTGCCAGCAGCTTAGGTTTGGGCGGGGGGACTTACAATGAGCAGTTCTTC | CASSLGLGGGTYNEQFF | TRBD2 | many | TRBV7-2 | 17 | TRBJ2-1